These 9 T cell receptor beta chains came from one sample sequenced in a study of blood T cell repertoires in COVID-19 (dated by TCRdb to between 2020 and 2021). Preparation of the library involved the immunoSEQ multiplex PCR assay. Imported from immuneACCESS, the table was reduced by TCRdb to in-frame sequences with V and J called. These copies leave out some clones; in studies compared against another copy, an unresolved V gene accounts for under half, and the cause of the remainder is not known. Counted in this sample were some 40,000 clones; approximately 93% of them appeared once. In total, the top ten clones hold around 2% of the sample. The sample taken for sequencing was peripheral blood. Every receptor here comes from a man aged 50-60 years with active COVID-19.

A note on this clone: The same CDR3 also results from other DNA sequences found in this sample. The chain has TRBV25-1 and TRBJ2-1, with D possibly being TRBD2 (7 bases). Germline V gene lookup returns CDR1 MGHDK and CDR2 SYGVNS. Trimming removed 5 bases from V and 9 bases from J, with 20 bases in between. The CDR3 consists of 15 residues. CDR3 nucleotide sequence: TGTGCCAGCAGTTTCGGCGGGGGCTTTGGGGGTGAGCAGTTCTTC. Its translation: CASSFGGGFGGEQFF.

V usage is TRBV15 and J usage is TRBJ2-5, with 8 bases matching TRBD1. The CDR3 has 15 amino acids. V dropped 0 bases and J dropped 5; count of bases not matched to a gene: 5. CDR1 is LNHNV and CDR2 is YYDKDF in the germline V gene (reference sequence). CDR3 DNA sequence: TGTGCCACCAGCAGAGAAGACAGGGGTTCGGAGACCCAGTACTTC. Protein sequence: CATSREDRGSETQYF.

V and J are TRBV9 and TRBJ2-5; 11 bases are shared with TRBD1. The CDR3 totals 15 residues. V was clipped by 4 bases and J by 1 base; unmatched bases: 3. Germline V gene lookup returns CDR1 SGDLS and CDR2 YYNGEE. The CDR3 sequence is CASSPGTGGQETQYF. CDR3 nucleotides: TGTGCCAGCAGCCCCGGGACAGGGGGCCAAGAGACCCAGTACTTC. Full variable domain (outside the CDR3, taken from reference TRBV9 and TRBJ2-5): DSGVTQTPKHLITATGQRVTLRCSPRSGDLSVYWYQQSLDQGLQFLIQYYNGEERAKGNILERFSAQQFPDLHSELNLSSLELGDSALYFCASSPGTGGQETQYFGPGTRLLVL.

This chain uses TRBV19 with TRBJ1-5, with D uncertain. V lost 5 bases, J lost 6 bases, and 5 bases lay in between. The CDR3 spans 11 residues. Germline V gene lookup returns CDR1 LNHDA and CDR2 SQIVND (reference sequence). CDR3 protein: CASSSGQPQHF. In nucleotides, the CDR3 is TGTGCCAGTAGTTCAGGTCAGCCCCAGCATTTT.

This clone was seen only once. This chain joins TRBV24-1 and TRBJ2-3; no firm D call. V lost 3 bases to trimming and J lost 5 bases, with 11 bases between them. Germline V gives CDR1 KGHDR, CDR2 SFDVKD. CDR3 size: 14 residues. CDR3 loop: CATSDPSRGDTQYF. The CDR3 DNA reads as TGTGCCACCAGTGATCCCTCGAGAGGAGATACGCAGTATTTT.

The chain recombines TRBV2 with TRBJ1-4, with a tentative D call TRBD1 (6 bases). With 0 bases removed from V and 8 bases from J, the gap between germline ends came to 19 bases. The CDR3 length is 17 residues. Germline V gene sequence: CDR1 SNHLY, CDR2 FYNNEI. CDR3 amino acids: CASSEARGGGRGEKLFF. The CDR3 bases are TGTGCCAGCAGTGAAGCGCGGGGAGGGGGGAGAGGCGAAAAACTGTTTTTT.

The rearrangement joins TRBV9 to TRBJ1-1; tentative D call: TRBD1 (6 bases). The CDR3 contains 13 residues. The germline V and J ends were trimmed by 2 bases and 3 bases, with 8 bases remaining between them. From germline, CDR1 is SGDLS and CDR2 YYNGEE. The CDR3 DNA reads TGTGCCAGCAGCGTTTCAGGGGACACTGAAGCTTTCTTT. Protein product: CASSVSGDTEAFF.

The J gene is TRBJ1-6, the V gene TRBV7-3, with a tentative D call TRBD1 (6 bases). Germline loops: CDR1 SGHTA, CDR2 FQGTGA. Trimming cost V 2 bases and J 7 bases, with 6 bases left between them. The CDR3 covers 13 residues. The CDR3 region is CASSLGQNSPLHF. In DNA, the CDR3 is TGTGCCAGCAGCTTAGGACAGAATTCACCCCTCCACTTT. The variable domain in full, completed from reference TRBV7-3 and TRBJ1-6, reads GAGVSQTPSNKVTEKGKYVELRCDPISGHTALYWYRQSLGQGPEFLIYFQGTGAADDSGLPNDRFFAVRPEGSVSTLKIQRTERGDSAVYLCASSLGQNSPLHFGNGTRLTVT.

The CDR3 coding sequence is TGTGCCAGCAGTTTTCGGGTGAACACTGAAGCTTTCTTT. This translates into CASSFRVNTEAFF. The V call is TRBV2, the J call TRBJ1-1, with no clear D. V was clipped by 5 bases and J by 0 bases, with 7 bases between them. Germline lookup yields CDR1 SNHLY and CDR2 FYNNEI. This CDR3 has 13 amino acids.